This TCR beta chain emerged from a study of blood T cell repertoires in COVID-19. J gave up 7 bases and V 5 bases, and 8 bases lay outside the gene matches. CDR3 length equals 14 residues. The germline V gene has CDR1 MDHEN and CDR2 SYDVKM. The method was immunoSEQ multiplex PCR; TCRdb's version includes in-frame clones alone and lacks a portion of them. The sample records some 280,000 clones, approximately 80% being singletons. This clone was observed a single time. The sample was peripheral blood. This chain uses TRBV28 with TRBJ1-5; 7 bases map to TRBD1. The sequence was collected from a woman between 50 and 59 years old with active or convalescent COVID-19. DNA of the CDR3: TGTGCCAGCAGTCCAAGACAGGGTCGACAGCCCCAGCATTTT. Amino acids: CASSPRQGRQPQHF.